This T cell receptor (beta chain) appears in the sequencing data of a study of identical twins. Study-level findings and limits: Invariant MAIT and iNKT cells are populations that could partly confound zero-insertion analyses. Carriage of fewer insertions was seen in abundant cord blood beta clonotypes, whereas memory repertoires showed none.

MiXCR was run by TCRdb on the 5' RACE reads, yielding one entry per CDR3 protein. Among 430,000 or so distinct CDR3 sequences, 24% were seen once, and the ten largest hold 2.9%. The V and J ends lost 3 bases and 8 bases respectively, with 17 bases between them. CDR1 is GTSNPN, CDR2 SVGIG, per germline (reference sequence). CDR3 length: 14 amino acids. Concerning this clonotype: Its target is not known.

These sequences were also reported in another study, on T cells expressing NK-cell markers. From that second work: It was from sorted CD3+CD56+NKG2C+, CD3+CD56+NKG2C- and CD3+CD56-NKG2C+ T cells that TCR beta repertoires came. About 1.0-8% of CD8+ T cells in more than 5 donors belonged to dominant NKG2C+ clonotypes.

The receptor comes from a woman aged 18-29 years in good health. The sequencing sample was made of CD4+ T cells sorted from blood. V gene TRBV30 combines with J gene TRBJ2-1; no clear D gene. CDR3 sequence reads: CAWRPPGLPHEQFF. CDR3 DNA: TGTGCCTGGAGGCCCCCCGGATTGCCACATGAGCAGTTCTTC.